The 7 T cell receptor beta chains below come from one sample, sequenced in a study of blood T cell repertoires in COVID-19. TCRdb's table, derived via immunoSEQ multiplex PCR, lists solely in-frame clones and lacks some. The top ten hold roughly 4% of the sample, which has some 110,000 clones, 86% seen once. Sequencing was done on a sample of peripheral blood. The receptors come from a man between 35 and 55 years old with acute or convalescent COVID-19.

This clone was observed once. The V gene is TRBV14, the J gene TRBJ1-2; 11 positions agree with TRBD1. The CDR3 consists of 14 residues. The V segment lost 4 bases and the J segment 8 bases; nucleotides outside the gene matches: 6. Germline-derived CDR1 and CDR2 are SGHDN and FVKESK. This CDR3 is CASSLLGQGGGYTF. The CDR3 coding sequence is TGTGCCAGCAGCCTTCTGGGACAGGGGGGAGGCTACACCTTC.

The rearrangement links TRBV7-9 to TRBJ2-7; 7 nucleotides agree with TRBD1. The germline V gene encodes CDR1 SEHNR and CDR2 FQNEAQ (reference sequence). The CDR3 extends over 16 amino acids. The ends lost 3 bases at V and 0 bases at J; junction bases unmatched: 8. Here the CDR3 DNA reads TGTGCCAGCAGCTTTCCCCGGGACAGAATCTCCTACGAGCAGTACTTC. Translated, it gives CASSFPRDRISYEQYF.

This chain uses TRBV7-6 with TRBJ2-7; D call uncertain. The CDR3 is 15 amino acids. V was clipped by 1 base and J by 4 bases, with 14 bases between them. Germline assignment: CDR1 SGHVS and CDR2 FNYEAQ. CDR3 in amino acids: CASSLEPGPSYEQYF. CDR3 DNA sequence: TGTGCCAGCAGCTTAGAGCCGGGTCCCTCATACGAGCAGTACTTC. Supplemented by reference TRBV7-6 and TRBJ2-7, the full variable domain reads GAGVSQSPRYKVTKRGQDVALRCDPISGHVSLYWYRQALGQGPEFLTYFNYEAQQDKSGLPNDRFSAERPEGSISTLTIQRTEQRDSAMYRCASSLEPGPSYEQYFGPGTRLTVT.

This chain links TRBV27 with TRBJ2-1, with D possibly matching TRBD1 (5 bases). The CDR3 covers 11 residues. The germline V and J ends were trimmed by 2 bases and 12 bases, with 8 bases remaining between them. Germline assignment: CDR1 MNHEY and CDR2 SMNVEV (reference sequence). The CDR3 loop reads CASSLGHSQFF. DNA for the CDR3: TGTGCCAGCAGTTTAGGACATTCGCAGTTCTTC.

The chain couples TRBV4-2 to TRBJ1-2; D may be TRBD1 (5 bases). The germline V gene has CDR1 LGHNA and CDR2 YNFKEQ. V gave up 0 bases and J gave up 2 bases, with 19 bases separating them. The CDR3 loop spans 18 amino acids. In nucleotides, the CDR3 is TGTGCCAGCAGCCAAGAAACCCGGGTTCCCTGGGGCAACTATGGCTACACCTTC. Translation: CASSQETRVPWGNYGYTF.

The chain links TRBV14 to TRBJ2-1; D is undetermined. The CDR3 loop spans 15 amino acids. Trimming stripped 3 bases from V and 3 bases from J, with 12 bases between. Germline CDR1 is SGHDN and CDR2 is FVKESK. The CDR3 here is CASSQLGTHYNEQFF. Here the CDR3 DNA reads TGTGCCAGCAGCCAGCTCGGTACCCACTACAATGAGCAGTTCTTC.

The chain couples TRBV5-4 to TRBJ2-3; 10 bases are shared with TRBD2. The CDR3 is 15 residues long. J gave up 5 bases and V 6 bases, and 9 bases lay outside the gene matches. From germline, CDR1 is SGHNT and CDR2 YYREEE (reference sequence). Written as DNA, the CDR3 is TGTGCCAGCATCCCGGGACTAGCGTCCGGAGATACGCAGTATTTT. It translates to CASIPGLASGDTQYF.